The 9 T cell receptor beta chains reported below all come from one sample, sequenced in a study of blood T cell repertoires in COVID-19. The method was immunoSEQ multiplex PCR; TCRdb's version includes in-frame clones alone and lacks a portion of them. The table has tens of thousands of clones, approximately 87% seen once. The sequencing input was peripheral blood. These TCRs come from a woman older than 75 with acute or convalescent COVID-19.

The genes are TRBV18 and TRBJ2-3, with D possibly matching TRBD1 (6 bases). V lost 4 bases, J lost 2 bases, and 13 bases lay in between. The CDR3 is 15 amino acids. Germline CDR1 is KGHSH and CDR2 is LQKENI. Written as DNA, the CDR3 is TGTGCCAGCTCACAGACAGGAAAAAACACAGATACGCAGTATTTT. Its translation: CASSQTGKNTDTQYF.

The CDR3 coding sequence is TGCAGCGCCGCAGCCCAGGGCCCAAACACTGAAGCTTTCTTT. Encoded protein: CSAAAQGPNTEAFF. This sequence joins TRBV29-1 and TRBJ1-1; possible D gene TRBD1, 5 bases. The V end lost 7 bases, the J end lost 2 bases, and 17 bases lay between the germline ends. The CDR3 totals 14 residues. Germline V gene lookup returns CDR1 SQVTM and CDR2 ANQGSEA.

J is TRBJ1-2 and V is TRBV28; D is unresolved. Germline V gene sequence: CDR1 MDHEN, CDR2 SYDVKM. V lost 8 bases, J lost 6 bases, and 16 bases lay in between. CDR3 size: 13 residues. CDR3 in DNA: TGTGCCAGCTCGGAGGGTAGAGAAAATGGCTACACCTTC. Protein sequence: CASSEGRENGYTF.

This clone was detected once. The chain's CDR3 is CASSYGDRNTEAFF. The DNA for the CDR3 is TGTGCCAGCAGCTACGGGGACAGGAACACTGAAGCTTTCTTT. This sequence joins TRBV27 and TRBJ1-1, with 7 bases identical to TRBD1. Germline lookup yields CDR1 MNHEY and CDR2 SMNVEV (reference sequence). This CDR3 region has 14 residues. V shed 6 bases and J 1 base; nucleotides not matched to a gene: 5.

The CDR3: CASSSQVNTEAFF. The CDR3 nucleotides read TGTGCCAGCAGTTCACAGGTGAACACTGAAGCTTTCTTT. The V call is TRBV12-3 or TRBV12-4, the J call TRBJ1-1; possible D gene TRBD1, 5 bases. Trimming removed 4 bases from V and 0 bases from J, with 6 bases in between. The CDR3 runs 13 residues.

The CDR3 bases are TGTGCCAGCAGCTTATTGCAAGGGAGGATTGCTGAAGCTTTCTTT. This codes for CASSLLQGRIAEAFF. The V gene is TRBV11-1, the J gene TRBJ1-1; D is unresolved. The CDR3 is 15 residues long. The V end was cut by 2 bases, the J end by 6 bases, with 16 bases between. The germline V gene has CDR1 SGHAT and CDR2 FQDESV (reference sequence).

This chain joins TRBV5-5 and TRBJ2-1, with 10 bases fitting TRBD2. This CDR3 spans 18 amino acids. The V gene's germline CDR1 is SGHKS and CDR2 YYEKEE (reference sequence). V lost 0 bases, J lost 0 bases, and 6 bases stayed unmatched. DNA of the CDR3: TGTGCCAGCAGCTTGGTAGCGGGGGGCACGAGCTCCTACAATGAGCAGTTCTTC. Protein sequence: CASSLVAGGTSSYNEQFF.

This clone was seen more than once but under ten times. The gene calls are TRBV29-1 and TRBJ2-7, with D possibly TRBD2 on 6 matching bases. Trimming cost V 2 bases and J 5 bases, with 10 bases left between them. The CDR3 runs to 12 residues. The V gene's germline CDR1 is SQVTM and CDR2 ANQGSEA. This CDR3 reads CSVEFGTHEQYF. The CDR3 nucleotides are TGCAGCGTTGAATTCGGGACTCACGAGCAGTACTTC.

The chain joins TRBV6-4 to TRBJ2-2; weak D call: TRBD1 (6 bases). The CDR3 consists of 18 residues. The germline gives CDR1 MRHNA, CDR2 SNTAGT. The ends were cut back, 6 bases at V and 1 base at J, with 21 bases in the middle. CDR3 protein: CASSAPPSGAGNTGELFF. Written as DNA, the CDR3 is TGTGCCAGCAGCGCCCCGCCATCAGGGGCAGGGAACACCGGGGAGCTGTTTTTT.